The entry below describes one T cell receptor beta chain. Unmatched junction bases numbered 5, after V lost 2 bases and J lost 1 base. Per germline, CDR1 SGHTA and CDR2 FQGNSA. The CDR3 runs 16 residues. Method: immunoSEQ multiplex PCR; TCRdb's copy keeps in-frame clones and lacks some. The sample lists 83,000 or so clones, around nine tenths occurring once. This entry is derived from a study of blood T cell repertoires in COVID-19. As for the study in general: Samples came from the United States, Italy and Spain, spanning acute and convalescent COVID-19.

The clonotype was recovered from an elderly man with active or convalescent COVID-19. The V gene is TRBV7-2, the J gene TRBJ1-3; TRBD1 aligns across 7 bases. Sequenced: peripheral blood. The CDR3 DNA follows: TGTGCCAGCAGCTTAACAGGGGAGATATCTGGAAACACCATATATTTT. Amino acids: CASSLTGEISGNTIYF.